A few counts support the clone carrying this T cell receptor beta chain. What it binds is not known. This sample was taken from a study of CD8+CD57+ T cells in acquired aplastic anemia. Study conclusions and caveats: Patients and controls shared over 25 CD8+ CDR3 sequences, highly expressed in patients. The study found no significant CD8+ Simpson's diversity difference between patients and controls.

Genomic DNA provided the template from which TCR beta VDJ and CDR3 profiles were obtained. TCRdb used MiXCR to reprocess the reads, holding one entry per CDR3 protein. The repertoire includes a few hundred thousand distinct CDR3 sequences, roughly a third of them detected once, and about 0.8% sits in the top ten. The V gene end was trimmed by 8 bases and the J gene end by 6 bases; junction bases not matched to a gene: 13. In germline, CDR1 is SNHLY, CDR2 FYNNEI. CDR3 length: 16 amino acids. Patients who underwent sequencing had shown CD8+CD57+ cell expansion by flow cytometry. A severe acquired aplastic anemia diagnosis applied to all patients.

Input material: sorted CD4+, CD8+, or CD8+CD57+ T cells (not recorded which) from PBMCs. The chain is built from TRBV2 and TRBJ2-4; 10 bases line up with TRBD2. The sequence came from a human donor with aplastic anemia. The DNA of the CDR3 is TGTGCCAGCCGGCTTAGAGCGGGGGGGTCCGGAAACATTCAGTACTTC. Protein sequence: CASRLRAGGSGNIQYF.